The rows below give T cell receptor beta chains drawn from one sample of a study of cytomegalovirus exposure and HLA in healthy donors. Sequenced by immunoSEQ multiplex PCR; TCRdb stores in-frame clones only, minus some. The sample has about 120,000 clones; 60% to 85% are singletons. The sequencing sample was made of PBMCs. These receptors were collected from a woman between 40 and 50 years old in good health and CMV-seronegative. The CDR3 runs from the conserved cysteine through the conserved F or W. Fields, in order: CDR3 DNA, CDR3 protein, clone size, J gene, V gene, D gene. A D gene is named only where the DNA matches it firmly. A row's size may be missing; if present it is once, few, many or a size class.

TGTGCCAGCAGTTTGCCCGGGTCCTACGAGCAGTACTTC | CASSLPGSYEQYF | NA | TRBJ2-7 | TRBV6-6 | NA
TGTGCCAGCAGCTTTGCGGGACTAGTGGCGAACACCGGGGAGCTGTTTTTT | CASSFAGLVANTGELFF | NA | TRBJ2-2 | TRBV11-2 | TRBD2
TGTGCCAGCAGCTTAGTCCGGGCAGGGCAAGAGACCCAGTACTTC | CASSLVRAGQETQYF | NA | TRBJ2-5 | TRBV7-2 | NA
TGTGCCAGCTCACTGCCTGGGGGGGGCGGAGGGGGATACGAGCAGTACTTC | CASSLPGGGGGGYEQYF | NA | TRBJ2-7 | TRBV18 | NA
TGCGCCAGCAGCTTGGGTGGGCCCTACAATGAGCAGTTCTTC | CASSLGGPYNEQFF | NA | TRBJ2-1 | TRBV5-1 | NA
TGTGCCAGCAGCGCGGGACTAGCGGGAGTGGTCCTCCCAGATACGCAGTATTTT | CASSAGLAGVVLPDTQYF | NA | TRBJ2-3 | TRBV9 | TRBD2
TGTGCCAGCTCACCCTCGACAGGGGGCAATGGAAACACCATATATTTT | CASSPSTGGNGNTIYF | NA | TRBJ1-3 | TRBV18 | TRBD1
TGTGCCAGCAGACTCGGGGGGGCCAAAGCTAACTATGGCTACACCTTC | CASRLGGAKANYGYTF | NA | TRBJ1-2 | TRBV28 | NA
TGTGCCAGCTCACCCGGACTAGCGGGAGTCGGAGATACGCAGTATTTT | CASSPGLAGVGDTQYF | NA | TRBJ2-3 | TRBV18 | TRBD2
TGTGCCAGCAGCCCTGGACTACTCTCTGGGGCCAACGTCCTGACTTTC | CASSPGLLSGANVLTF | NA | TRBJ2-6 | TRBV28 | NA
TGTGCCAGCAGTGCGGACTTAGCTGGAAACACCATATATTTT | CASSADLAGNTIYF | NA | TRBJ1-3 | TRBV2 | NA
TGTGCCAGCAGTGAGAAGACTAGCGCTTCCCTCTACGAGCAGTACTTC | CASSEKTSASLYEQYF | NA | TRBJ2-7 | TRBV6-1 | TRBD2
TGTGCCAGCAGGTTGGACAGGGCCCTCTCTGGAAACACCATATATTTT | CASRLDRALSGNTIYF | NA | TRBJ1-3 | TRBV7-8 | TRBD1
TGTGCCAGCAGCTTGGTAACGACAGGGAGTGAAAAACTGTTTTTT | CASSLVTTGSEKLFF | NA | TRBJ1-4 | TRBV7-2 | TRBD1
TGCGCCAGCGGACGGGACAAGCTATACGAGCAGTACTTC | CASGRDKLYEQYF | NA | TRBJ2-7 | TRBV10-2 | NA
TGTGCCAGCAGACCTACAGGGACCGGGGAGCTGTTTTTT | CASRPTGTGELFF | few | TRBJ2-2 | TRBV7-9 | NA
TGTGCCAGCAGCTTACGAGCCACCGAAGAGACCCAGTACTTC | CASSLRATEETQYF | few | TRBJ2-5 | TRBV7-2 | NA
TGTGCCAGCAGCCATGGACAGGGGCGGACGAGGAGCACTGAAGCTCTCTTT | CASSHGQGRTRSTEALF | NA | TRBJ1-1 | TRBV14 | TRBD1
TGTGCCAGCAGAGAAACCGGGTCTACCTATGGCTACACCTTC | CASRETGSTYGYTF | few | TRBJ1-2 | TRBV6-5 | NA
TGTGCCAGCGGGCGGGAGGCCGACAATGAGCAGTTCTTC | CASGREADNEQFF | NA | TRBJ2-1 | TRBV7-9 | TRBD2
TGTGCCAGCAGCGTCGGGAGATACTATGGCTACACCTTC | CASSVGRYYGYTF | NA | TRBJ1-2 | TRBV7-2 | NA
TGTGCCAGCAGTTTGTCGGGGAACTATGGCTACACCTTC | CASSLSGNYGYTF | once | TRBJ1-2 | TRBV27 | NA
TGTGCTCGAACGGGGGGGAAGCAGTTCTTC | CARTGGKQFF | once | TRBJ2-1 | TRBV7-7 | TRBD2
TGTGCCAGCAGTCCAACGGGACAGGGGCTGTCCTACGAGCAGTACTTC | CASSPTGQGLSYEQYF | NA | TRBJ2-7 | TRBV27 | TRBD1
TGTGCCAGCAGCCTCAGGGGCCGAGAGAACTACGAGCAGTACTTC | CASSLRGRENYEQYF | few | TRBJ2-7 | TRBV7-9 | NA
TGTGCCAGCAGACGGTGGACTAGCGGGAGATACGAGCAGTACTTC | CASRRWTSGRYEQYF | NA | TRBJ2-7 | TRBV28 | TRBD2
TGTGCCAGCAGCGTGCCCAGGGGGTTAACTGAAGCTTTCTTT | CASSVPRGLTEAFF | NA | TRBJ1-1 | TRBV7-2 | TRBD1
TGTGCCAGCTCTCGAACTACCACCTACGAGCAGTACTTC | CASSRTTTYEQYF | NA | TRBJ2-7 | TRBV18 | NA
TGTGCCAGCAGCTTAGGGGGGGGAGCAGGAGATACGCAGTATTTT | CASSLGGGAGDTQYF | NA | TRBJ2-3 | TRBV7-6 | TRBD2
TGTGCCAGCAGCTCCGACAGGGGGCTTTTGAACACTGAAGCTTTCTTT | CASSSDRGLLNTEAFF | NA | TRBJ1-1 | TRBV11-2 | TRBD1
TGCGCCAGCAGCCAAGTATCGGGCGGGCACAAAGGTAGCTCCTACAATGAGCAGTTCTTC | CASSQVSGGHKGSSYNEQFF | once | TRBJ2-1 | TRBV4-1 | NA
TGTGCCACCAGCAGAGTCCCAGCGGGAGACGCGGATACGCAGTATTTT | CATSRVPAGDADTQYF | NA | TRBJ2-3 | TRBV15 | TRBD2
TGTGCCACCAGCGGAGAGAGGGCGGAGACCCAGTACTTC | CATSGERAETQYF | NA | TRBJ2-5 | TRBV15 | NA